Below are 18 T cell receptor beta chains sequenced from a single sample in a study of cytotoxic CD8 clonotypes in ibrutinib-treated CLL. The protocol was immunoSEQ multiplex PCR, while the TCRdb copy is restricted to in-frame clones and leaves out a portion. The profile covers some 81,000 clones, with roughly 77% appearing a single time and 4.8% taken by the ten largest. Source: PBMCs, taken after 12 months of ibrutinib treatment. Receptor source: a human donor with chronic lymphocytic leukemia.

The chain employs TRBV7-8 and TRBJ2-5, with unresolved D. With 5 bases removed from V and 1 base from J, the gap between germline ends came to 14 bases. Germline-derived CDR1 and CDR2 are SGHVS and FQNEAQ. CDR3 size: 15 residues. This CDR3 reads CASSPGRFLQETQYF. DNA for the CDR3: TGTGCCAGCAGCCCCGGTCGTTTCCTCCAAGAGACCCAGTACTTC.

The CDR3, as DNA: TGTGCCAGCTCACCACCGCCGGGCTACTCTGGAAACACCATATATTTT. Its translation is CASSPPPGYSGNTIYF. This sequence joins TRBV18 and TRBJ1-3; D remains unclear. Germline loops: CDR1 KGHSH, CDR2 LQKENI. Trimming removed 0 bases from V and 0 bases from J, with 9 bases in between. This CDR3 is 16 amino acids long.

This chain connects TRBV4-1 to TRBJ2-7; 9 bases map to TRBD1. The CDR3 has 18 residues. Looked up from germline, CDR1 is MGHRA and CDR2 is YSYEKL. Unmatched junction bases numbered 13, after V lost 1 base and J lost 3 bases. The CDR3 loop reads CASSQGGRLRDRDYEQYF. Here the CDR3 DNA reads TGCGCCAGCAGCCAAGGGGGGCGGCTTCGGGACAGGGACTACGAGCAGTACTTC.

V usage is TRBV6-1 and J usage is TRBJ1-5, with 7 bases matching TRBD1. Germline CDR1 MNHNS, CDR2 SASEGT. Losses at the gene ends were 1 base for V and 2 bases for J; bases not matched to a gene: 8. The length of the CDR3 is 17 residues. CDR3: CASSEVPGGYGNQPQHF. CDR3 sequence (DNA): TGTGCCAGCAGTGAAGTTCCAGGGGGGTATGGCAATCAGCCCCAGCATTTT.

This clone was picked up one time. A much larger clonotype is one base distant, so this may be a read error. The CDR3, as DNA: TGTGCCAGCAGCTTGGGGGGGGCGTGGAGAAACATTCAGTACTTC. This sequence encodes CASSLGGAWRNIQYF. The J gene is TRBJ2-4, the V gene TRBV5-8, with D perhaps given as TRBD1 or TRBD2 (6 bases each). Trimming left V 0 bases short and J 6 bases short, with 13 bases between. Germline loops: CDR1 SGHTS, CDR2 YDEGEE. The CDR3 covers 15 residues. Together with reference TRBV5-8 and TRBJ2-4, the CDR3 gives the full variable domain: EAGVTQSPTHLIKTRGQQATLRCSPISGHTSVYWYQQALGLGLQFLLWYDEGEERNRGNFPPRFSGRQFPNYSSELNVNALELEDSALYLCASSLGGAWRNIQYFGAGTRLSVL.

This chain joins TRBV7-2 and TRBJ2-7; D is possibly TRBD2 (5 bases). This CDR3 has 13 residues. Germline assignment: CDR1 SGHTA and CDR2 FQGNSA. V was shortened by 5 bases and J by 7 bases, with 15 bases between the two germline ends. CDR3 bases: TGTGCCAGCAGCCCGAGGCGGGCCTGGGAGCAGTACTTC. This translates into CASSPRRAWEQYF.

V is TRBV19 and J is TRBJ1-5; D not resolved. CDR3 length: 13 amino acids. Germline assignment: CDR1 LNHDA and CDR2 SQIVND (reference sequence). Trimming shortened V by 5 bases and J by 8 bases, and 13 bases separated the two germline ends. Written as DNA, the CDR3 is TGTGCCAGTAGTCCGAGGCCTAGGGAGCCCCAGCATTTT. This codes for CASSPRPREPQHF.

The CDR3 coding sequence is TGTGCCAGCAGCGGTGCCGGGACGGTGGGCACTGAAGCTTTCTTT. It yields the protein CASSGAGTVGTEAFF. V and J are TRBV9 and TRBJ1-1; perhaps TRBD1 as D (5 bases). With 3 bases removed from V and 4 bases from J, the gap between germline ends came to 16 bases. The CDR3 totals 15 residues. Germline-derived CDR1 and CDR2 are SGDLS and YYNGEE.

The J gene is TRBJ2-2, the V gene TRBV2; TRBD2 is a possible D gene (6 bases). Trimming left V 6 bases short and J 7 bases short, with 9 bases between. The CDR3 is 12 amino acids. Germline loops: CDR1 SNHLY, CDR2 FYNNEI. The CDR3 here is CASRQEGGELFF. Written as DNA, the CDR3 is TGTGCCAGCAGACAGGAGGGCGGGGAGCTGTTTTTT.

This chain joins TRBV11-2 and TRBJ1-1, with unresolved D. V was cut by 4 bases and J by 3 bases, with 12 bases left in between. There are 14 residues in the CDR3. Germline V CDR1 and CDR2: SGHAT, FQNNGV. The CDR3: CASSYDPSDTEAFF. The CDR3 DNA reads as TGTGCCAGCAGCTATGACCCGTCGGACACTGAAGCTTTCTTT.

CDR3 region: CASSPGSAGRNTGELFF. As DNA, the CDR3 is TGTGCCAGCAGCCCCGGTTCTGCGGGGCGGAACACCGGGGAGCTGTTTTTT. V and J are TRBV5-4 and TRBJ2-2; a weak D match, TRBD2 (6 bases). The CDR3 totals 17 residues. Germline V gives CDR1 SGHNT, CDR2 YYREEE (reference sequence). Trimming removed 4 bases at V and 1 base at J, with 17 bases between.

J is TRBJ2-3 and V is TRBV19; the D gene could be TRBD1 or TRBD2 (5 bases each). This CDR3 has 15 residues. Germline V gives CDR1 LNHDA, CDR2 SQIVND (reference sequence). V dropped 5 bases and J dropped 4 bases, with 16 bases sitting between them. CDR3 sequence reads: CASSGMGSGPDTQYF. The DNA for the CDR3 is TGTGCCAGTAGTGGAATGGGGTCGGGGCCAGATACGCAGTATTTT.

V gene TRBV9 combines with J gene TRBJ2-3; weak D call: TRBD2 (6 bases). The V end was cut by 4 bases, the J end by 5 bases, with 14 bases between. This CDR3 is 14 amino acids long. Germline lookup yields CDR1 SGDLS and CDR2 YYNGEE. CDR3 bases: TGTGCCAGCAGCCCAGCGGGCCACGGAGATACGCAGTATTTT. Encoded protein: CASSPAGHGDTQYF.

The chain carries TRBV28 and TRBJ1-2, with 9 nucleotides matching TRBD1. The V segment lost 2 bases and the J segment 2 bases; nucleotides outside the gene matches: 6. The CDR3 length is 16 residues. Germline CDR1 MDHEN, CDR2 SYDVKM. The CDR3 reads CASSLTGDRVNYGYTF. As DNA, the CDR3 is TGTGCCAGCAGTTTAACGGGGGACAGGGTGAACTATGGCTACACCTTC.

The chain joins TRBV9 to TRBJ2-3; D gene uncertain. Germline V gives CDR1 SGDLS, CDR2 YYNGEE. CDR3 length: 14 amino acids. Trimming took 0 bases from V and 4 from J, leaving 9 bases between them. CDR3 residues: CASSVVSSSDTQYF. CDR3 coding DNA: TGTGCCAGCAGCGTAGTTTCGTCTTCAGATACGCAGTATTTT.

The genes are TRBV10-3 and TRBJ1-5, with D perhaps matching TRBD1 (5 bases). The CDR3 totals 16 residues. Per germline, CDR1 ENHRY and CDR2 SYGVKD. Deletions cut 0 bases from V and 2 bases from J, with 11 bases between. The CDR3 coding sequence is TGTGCCATCAGTGAGTCGGGCGGGGCAGGCAATCAGCCCCAGCATTTT. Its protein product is CAISESGGAGNQPQHF.

CDR3 in amino acids: CASSYGEMNTEAFF. CDR3 bases: TGTGCCAGCAGTTACGGGGAGATGAACACTGAAGCTTTCTTT. This sequence joins TRBV6-5 and TRBJ1-1; D unresolved. CDR1 and CDR2 (germline): MNHEY, SVGAGI. The CDR3 is 14 amino acids. Trimming took off 2 bases at V and 0 bases at J, with 7 bases between the two ends.

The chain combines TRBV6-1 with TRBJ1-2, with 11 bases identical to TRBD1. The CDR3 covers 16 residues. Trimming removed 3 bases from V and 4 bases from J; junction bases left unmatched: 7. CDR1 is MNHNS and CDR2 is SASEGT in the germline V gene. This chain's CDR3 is CASSDGTGGGGYGYTF. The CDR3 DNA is TGTGCCAGCAGTGATGGGACAGGGGGAGGGGGCTATGGCTACACCTTC.